Shown below are 26 T cell receptor beta chains from a single sample sequenced in a study of cytomegalovirus exposure and HLA in healthy donors. Here immunoSEQ multiplex PCR was the method, and the copy in TCRdb shows in-frame clones only, minus some. This sample has over 100,000 clones, with 88% found just once. Sequenced material: PBMCs. The receptors originated from a woman aged 18-30 years in good health and CMV-seronegative.

The chain uses TRBV7-3 and TRBJ2-2; TRBD2 might be the D (7 bases). The CDR3 has 15 amino acids. Germline values: CDR1 SGHTA, CDR2 FQGTGA. The germline V and J ends were trimmed by 5 bases and 4 bases, with 14 bases remaining between them. CDR3 residues: CASSQLGGGTGELFF. In DNA, the CDR3 is TGTGCCAGCAGCCAACTAGGGGGGGGCACCGGGGAGCTGTTTTTT.

This clone was seen once. J is TRBJ2-7 and V is TRBV4-3, with D unclear. Deletions cut 0 bases from V and 3 bases from J, with 9 bases between. This CDR3 has 14 residues. CDR1 is LGHNA and CDR2 is YSLEER in the germline V gene. The CDR3 here is CASSQDLDNYEQYF. The CDR3 bases are TGCGCCAGCAGCCAAGATCTAGATAACTACGAGCAGTACTTC.

The chain carries TRBV30 and TRBJ2-1; no reliable D call. Germline CDR1 and CDR2: GTSNPN and SVGIG (reference sequence). V lost 0 bases, J lost 7 bases, and 7 bases lay in between. This CDR3 comprises 12 residues. CDR3 residues: CAWSVSWNEQFF. The CDR3 region has the DNA TGTGCCTGGAGTGTAAGCTGGAATGAGCAGTTCTTC.

Here the CDR3 DNA reads TGTGCCAGCAGCTTATTCACAGGTTGGAGCTCCGGGGAGCTGTTTTTT. Translating it yields CASSLFTGWSSGELFF. The chain recombines TRBV7-8 with TRBJ2-2, with a tentative D call TRBD1 (5 bases). The germline V gene encodes CDR1 SGHVS and CDR2 FQNEAQ. V shed 2 bases and J shed 6 bases, with 16 bases lying between them. This CDR3 region has 16 residues.

V and J are TRBV7-9 and TRBJ2-1; weak D call: TRBD1 (5 bases). Trimming took 10 bases from V and 12 from J, leaving 10 bases between them. The CDR3 sequence is 9 residues long. Looked up from germline, CDR1 is SEHNR and CDR2 is FQNEAQ (reference sequence). The CDR3 nucleotides read TGTGCCACGGACAAGGTGCAGTTCTTC. It codes for CATDKVQFF.

The chain is built from TRBV25-1 and TRBJ1-3; 7 bases are shared with TRBD1. Germline assignment: CDR1 MGHDK and CDR2 SYGVNS. V dropped 3 bases and J dropped 4; count of bases not matched to a gene: 3. The CDR3 is made up of 14 amino acids. The CDR3 spells CASSDLGQGNTIYF. In DNA form, the CDR3 reads TGTGCCAGCAGTGACTTGGGACAGGGAAACACCATATATTTT.

The chain is built from TRBV11-3 and TRBJ2-1; D is uncertain. Germline-derived CDR1 and CDR2 are SGHNT and YENEEA. This CDR3 contains 14 residues. V lost 3 bases and J 0 bases, leaving 6 bases between the germline ends. The CDR3 nucleotides read TGTGCCAGCAGCTTGGCGGACTCCTACAATGAGCAGTTCTTC. The encoded protein is CASSLADSYNEQFF.

V gene TRBV5-4 combines with J gene TRBJ2-7; 11 bases line up with TRBD1. CDR3 length: 15 amino acids. V lost 4 bases to trimming and J lost 5 bases; unmatched junction nucleotides: 8. Germline CDR1 and CDR2: SGHNT and YYREEE (reference sequence). CDR3 loop: CASSLRDRGVDEQYF. The CDR3 DNA is TGTGCCAGCAGCCTTCGGGACAGGGGGGTCGACGAGCAGTACTTC.

The CDR3 nucleotides read TGTGCCAGCAGTGCCACGATAGGCAACAGGGAGCTCTACGAGCAGTACTTC. It translates to CASSATIGNRELYEQYF. The chain combines TRBV2 with TRBJ2-7, with a weak D call TRBD1 (6 bases). The germline V and J ends were trimmed by 4 bases and 3 bases, with 22 bases remaining between them. Germline lookup yields CDR1 SNHLY and CDR2 FYNNEI. The CDR3 loop spans 17 amino acids.

The chain combines TRBV9 with TRBJ2-5; D perhaps matches TRBD2 (5 bases). The CDR3 is 14 amino acids. Germline assignment: CDR1 SGDLS and CDR2 YYNGEE. Trimming removed 3 bases at V and 5 bases at J, with 14 bases between. The CDR3 DNA follows: TGTGCCAGCAGCGCCCGTGACGGGGAGGAGACCCAGTACTTC. Its protein is CASSARDGEETQYF.

The sample holds one count of this clone. This chain links TRBV30 with TRBJ2-3; the match to TRBD1 covers 9 bases. This CDR3 has 14 residues. Germline CDR1 is GTSNPN and CDR2 is SVGIG (reference sequence). V dropped 5 bases and J dropped 4; count of bases not matched to a gene: 7. CDR3 in DNA: TGTGCCTGGGGAGTGGGACAGGGAGCAGATACGCAGTATTTT. Translated, it gives CAWGVGQGADTQYF.

The rearrangement uses TRBV18 and TRBJ2-5; 12 nucleotides line up with TRBD1. This CDR3 is built from 15 residues. Germline CDR1 KGHSH, CDR2 LQKENI. The trim removed 3 bases at V and 4 bases at J, leaving 3 bases unmatched. This CDR3 is CASSPRDRGRETQYF. In DNA, the CDR3 is TGTGCCAGCTCACCCCGGGACAGGGGGCGAGAGACCCAGTACTTC.

This chain connects TRBV4-3 to TRBJ1-4; 9 nucleotides agree with TRBD1. V was pared by 1 base and J by 8 bases, with 5 bases of the junction left unmatched. The CDR3 sequence is 15 residues long. Looked up from germline, CDR1 is LGHNA and CDR2 is YSLEER. The CDR3 reads CASSQAGTGNEKLFF. The DNA for the CDR3 is TGCGCCAGCAGCCAAGCCGGGACAGGGAACGAAAAACTGTTTTTT.

This chain links TRBV4-2 with TRBJ2-5, with D possibly TRBD2 on 5 matching bases. V was trimmed by 2 bases and J by 4 bases, leaving 8 bases between them. The CDR3 is made up of 13 amino acids. Germline V lookup: CDR1 LGHNA, CDR2 YNFKEQ. CDR3 region: CASSQREGETQYF. The CDR3 DNA is TGTGCCAGCAGCCAACGGGAAGGAGAGACCCAGTACTTC.

The chain employs TRBV2 and TRBJ2-5; 8 nucleotides agree with TRBD2. Germline CDR1 is SNHLY and CDR2 is FYNNEI. This CDR3 spans 15 amino acids. J lost 0 bases, V lost 4 bases, and 4 bases had no gene match. CDR3: CASSGLAGYQETQYF. CDR3 nucleotides: TGTGCCAGCAGTGGTTTAGCGGGGTACCAAGAGACCCAGTACTTC.

The J gene is TRBJ2-1, the V gene TRBV25-1, with 8 bases matching TRBD2. Per the germline V gene, CDR1 is MGHDK and CDR2 is SYGVNS. V trimming: 0 bases; J trimming: 5 bases; junction bases outside the gene matches: 9. The CDR3 is 17 amino acids. CDR3 sequence reads: CASSEYRGTSHHNEQFF. In nucleotides, the CDR3 is TGTGCCAGCAGTGAATATAGAGGGACTAGTCACCACAATGAGCAGTTCTTC.

This sequence joins TRBV7-3 and TRBJ2-7; D is possibly TRBD1 (6 bases). The CDR3 sequence is 18 residues long. CDR1 and CDR2 (germline): SGHTA, FQGTGA. V was shortened by 0 bases and J by 0 bases, with 18 bases between the two germline ends. The CDR3 region is CASSLTPQGRGLSYEQYF. The CDR3 DNA sequence: TGTGCCAGCAGCTTAACACCCCAGGGCAGGGGCCTCTCCTACGAGCAGTACTTC. Looking up the rest from reference TRBV7-3 and TRBJ2-7 gives the full variable domain: GAGVSQTPSNKVTEKGKYVELRCDPISGHTALYWYRQSLGQGPEFLIYFQGTGAADDSGLPNDRFFAVRPEGSVSTLKIQRTERGDSAVYLCASSLTPQGRGLSYEQYFGPGTRLTVT.

The chain carries TRBV6-5 and TRBJ2-3, with D tentatively TRBD2 (5 bases). Germline V gives CDR1 MNHEY, CDR2 SVGAGI. V was cut by 5 bases and J by 2 bases, with 14 bases left in between. The CDR3 spans 15 residues. CDR3 region: CASSRGAVTTDTQYF. The CDR3 DNA reads TGTGCCAGCAGTCGGGGAGCGGTCACCACAGATACGCAGTATTTT.

The chain recombines TRBV2 with TRBJ2-5; possible D gene TRBD1, 6 bases. Trimming took off 1 base at V and 1 base at J, with 13 bases between the two ends. Germline V gives CDR1 SNHLY, CDR2 FYNNEI. CDR3 size: 16 residues. CDR3 in DNA: TGTGCCAGCAGTGAAGAGACAGGCGCCGTCCAAGAGACCCAGTACTTC. Translation: CASSEETGAVQETQYF.

The gene calls are TRBV11-2 and TRBJ2-1, with 8 bases identical to TRBD2. CDR3 size: 15 residues. The V gene's germline CDR1 is SGHAT and CDR2 FQNNGV. V trimming: 4 bases; J trimming: 4 bases; junction bases outside the gene matches: 6. The CDR3 nucleotides are TGTGCCAGCAGCTCTCTAGCGGGCTTTTACAATGAGCAGTTCTTC. It is translated as CASSSLAGFYNEQFF.

V and J are TRBV19 and TRBJ2-5; 8 bases align to TRBD2. The V gene's germline CDR1 is LNHDA and CDR2 SQIVND (reference sequence). V dropped 8 bases and J dropped 4; count of bases not matched to a gene: 12. CDR3 length equals 15 residues. The CDR3 loop reads CASSFPGGQGETQYF. CDR3 coding DNA: TGTGCCAGTTCCTTTCCGGGGGGGCAGGGAGAGACCCAGTACTTC.

The V and J genes are TRBV9 and TRBJ1-2; D gene unclear. The CDR3 runs to 16 residues. The V end was cut by 2 bases, the J end by 3 bases, with 17 bases between. CDR1 and CDR2 (germline): SGDLS, YYNGEE. The CDR3 DNA reads TGTGCCAGCAGCGTGGGCTTTTGGATCGCCGACTATGGCTACACCTTC. The encoded protein is CASSVGFWIADYGYTF.

The V and J genes are TRBV29-1 and TRBJ2-2; no reliable D call. V lost 5 bases and J 4 bases, leaving 11 bases between the germline ends. The CDR3 is 13 residues long. The V gene's germline CDR1 is SQVTM and CDR2 ANQGSEA. CDR3 nucleotide sequence: TGCAGCGTTTCGAAACAGACCACCGGGGAGCTGTTTTTT. Amino acid sequence: CSVSKQTTGELFF.

This clone was recorded only once. The chain carries TRBV21-1 and TRBJ1-5. TRBV21-1 is listed as a pseudogene. This CDR3 is 16 amino acids long. The CDR3 DNA reads as TGTGCCAGCAGCACCCCCCCGGGCGGGGTTTTCCAGCCCCAGCATTTT. Translated: CASSTPPGGVFQPQHF.

The gene calls are TRBV28 and TRBJ1-2; D not certain. The V gene's germline CDR1 is MDHEN and CDR2 SYDVKM. The CDR3 length is 12 residues. Trimming stripped 2 bases from V and 10 bases from J, with 11 bases between. CDR3 in DNA: TGTGCCAGCAGTTTAAGGAGGGATGACTACACCTTC. This encodes CASSLRRDDYTF.

The chain links TRBV25-1 to TRBJ2-3; perhaps TRBD2 as D (6 bases). Germline CDR1 and CDR2: MGHDK and SYGVNS. This CDR3 spans 14 amino acids. V was cut by 3 bases and J by 3 bases, with 10 bases left in between. The DNA for the CDR3 is TGTGCCAGCAGTGAGGCGGGGATTACAGATACGCAGTATTTT. Its protein product is CASSEAGITDTQYF.